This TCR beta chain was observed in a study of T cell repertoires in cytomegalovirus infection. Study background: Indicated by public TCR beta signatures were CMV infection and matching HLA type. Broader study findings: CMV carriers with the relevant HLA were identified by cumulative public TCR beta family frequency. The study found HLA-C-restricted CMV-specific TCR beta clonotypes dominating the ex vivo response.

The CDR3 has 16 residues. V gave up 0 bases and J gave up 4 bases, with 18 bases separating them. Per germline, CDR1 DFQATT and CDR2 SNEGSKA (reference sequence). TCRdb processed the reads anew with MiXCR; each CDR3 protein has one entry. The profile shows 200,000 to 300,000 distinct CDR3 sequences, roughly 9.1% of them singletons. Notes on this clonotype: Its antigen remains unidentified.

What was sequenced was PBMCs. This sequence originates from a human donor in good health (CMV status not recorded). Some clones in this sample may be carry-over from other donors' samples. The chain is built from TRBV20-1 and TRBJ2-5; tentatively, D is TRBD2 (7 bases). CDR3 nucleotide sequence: TGCAGTGCTAGAGATGGGAGGGGGGGACCGCCAGAGACCCAGTACTTC. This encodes CSARDGRGGPPETQYF.